This is a list of T cell receptor beta chains from one sample in a study of T-cell reconstitution after alpha-beta-depleted transplantation in children. TCRdb reanalysed the PCR reads using MiXCR and keeps one entry per CDR3 protein. The table records around 580,000 distinct CDR3 sequences, 23% of them present only once. The sequencing here drew on PBMCs, mostly from graft donor cells, taken 360 days after TCRalphabeta/CD19-depleted stem cell transplant. Receptors were obtained from a boy younger than two who had a stem cell transplant for acute myeloid leukemia, so the T cells may come from the graft donor. CDR3s include the opening cysteine and the closing phenylalanine or tryptophan. Each record gives: clone size, D gene, V gene, J gene, CDR3 DNA, CDR3 protein. A D gene is named only where the DNA matches it firmly. A clone size is listed for some rows: how often the clone was seen (once, few, many), or a class if it is expanded.

size: many; D: TRBD1; V: TRBV9; J: TRBJ2-3; DNA: TGTGCCAGCAGCTCCCGACAGGGAAGTCCCGTTTTT; CDR3: CASSSRQGSPVF
size: many; D: NA; V: TRBV27; J: TRBJ1-2; DNA: TGTGCCAGCAGTTTTATTTCAGGGGCCTCTTCCTATGGCTACACCTTC; CDR3: CASSFISGASSYGYTF
size: few; D: NA; V: TRBV7-9; J: TRBJ2-3; DNA: TGTGCCAGCAGCTCCCCTAAGGGGTATGCCAACACAGATACGCAGTATTTT; CDR3: CASSSPKGYANTDTQYF
size: many; D: NA; V: TRBV20-1; J: TRBJ2-3; DNA: TGCAGTGTGCCGGCAGGGTGGGGAGGCACAGATACGCAGTATTTT; CDR3: CSVPAGWGGTDTQYF
size: few; D: NA; V: TRBV24-1; J: TRBJ2-2; DNA: TGTGCCACCAGTGTCGGGGGGAACACCGGGGAGCTGTTTTTT; CDR3: CATSVGGNTGELFF
size: few; D: NA; V: TRBV3-1; J: TRBJ1-5; DNA: TGTGCCAGCAGCCAAGCGACAGAAAATCAGCCCCAGCATTTT; CDR3: CASSQATENQPQHF
size: many; D: TRBD1; V: TRBV2; J: TRBJ1-5; DNA: TGTGCCAGCAGTGGGGGACAGGGGTTCGATAGCAATCAGCCCCAGCATTTT; CDR3: CASSGGQGFDSNQPQHF
size: few; D: NA; V: TRBV29-1; J: TRBJ2-3; DNA: TGCAGCGTTGCCGGGGGTCGCACAGATACGCAGTATTTT; CDR3: CSVAGGRTDTQYF
size: many; D: NA; V: TRBV5-1; J: TRBJ1-1; DNA: TGCGCCAGCAGCTTGGGAAGGTTCAGCACTGAAGCTTTCTTT; CDR3: CASSLGRFSTEAFF
size: NA; D: NA; V: TRBV20-1; J: TRBJ2-5; DNA: TGCAGTGCTTCCGGGATTAGAACGCCCCAGTACTTC; CDR3: CSASGIRTPQYF
size: many; D: TRBD2; V: TRBV12-3/TRBV12-4; J: TRBJ2-5; DNA: TGTGCCAGCAGCCCGCCTAGCGGGGGGGGAGAGACCCAGTACTTC; CDR3: CASSPPSGGGETQYF
size: few; D: TRBD1; V: TRBV10-3; J: TRBJ1-1; DNA: TGTGCCACTGGAGGGACAGGGGGCCGGAAAGCTTTCTTT; CDR3: CATGGTGGRKAFF
size: many; D: NA; V: TRBV7-9; J: TRBJ1-1; DNA: TGTGCCAGCAGCTTACTGGAGGGGGGCTTGAACACTGAAGCTTTCTTT; CDR3: CASSLLEGGLNTEAFF
size: NA; D: NA; V: TRBV5-4; J: TRBJ1-4; DNA: TGTGCCAGCAGCTTCCAAAGCCCTCCGGGGAGACCCGCTTTGGGGGAAACGTTGTTTTTT; CDR3: CASSFQSPPGRPALGETLFF
size: many; D: NA; V: TRBV11-3; J: TRBJ2-1; DNA: TGTGCCAGCAGCTTTAGGACAGATCCCTACAATGAGCAGTTCTTC; CDR3: CASSFRTDPYNEQFF
size: many; D: NA; V: TRBV3-1; J: TRBJ2-4; DNA: TGTGCCAGCAGCCAAGAAGCGAGAAACATTCAGTACTTC; CDR3: CASSQEARNIQYF
size: many; D: TRBD1; V: TRBV12-3/TRBV12-4; J: TRBJ2-3; DNA: TGTGCCAGCAGTTTCCGGGACAGGGTCACAGATACGCAGTATTTT; CDR3: CASSFRDRVTDTQYF
size: many; D: TRBD1; V: TRBV7-9; J: TRBJ2-1; DNA: TGTGCCAGCAGCTTAGTCGGGACAGGGGACGAGCAGTTCTTC; CDR3: CASSLVGTGDEQFF
size: NA; D: TRBD1; V: TRBV14; J: TRBJ2-2; DNA: TGTGCCAGCAGGGACAATACAGGGGCCACCGGGGAGCTGTTTTTT; CDR3: CASRDNTGATGELFF
size: many; D: NA; V: TRBV9; J: TRBJ1-5; DNA: TGTGCCAGCAGCGTGGGACCCCGGGCCTCAGATAGCAATCAGCCCCAGCATTTT; CDR3: CASSVGPRASDSNQPQHF
size: many; D: NA; V: TRBV12-5; J: TRBJ2-3; DNA: TGTGCTAGTGGTTTTAATAGCAGGGATGACACAGATACGCAGTATTTT; CDR3: CASGFNSRDDTDTQYF
size: NA; D: NA; V: TRBV6-5; J: TRBJ1-2; DNA: TGTGCCAGCAGTTACTCAGCAGGGAGGGGCTACACCTTC; CDR3: CASSYSAGRGYTF
size: NA; D: NA; V: TRBV5-6; J: TRBJ2-5; DNA: TGTGCCAGGGGCCCCAGGTTCCTCGGCGGTGGCCAAGAGACCCAGTACTTC; CDR3: CARGPRFLGGGQETQYF
size: once; D: NA; V: TRBV10-3; J: TRBJ2-7; DNA: TGTGCCATCAGTGGGACTAACTCCTACGAGCAGTACTTC; CDR3: CAISGTNSYEQYF
size: many; D: NA; V: TRBV12-3/TRBV12-4; J: TRBJ2-2; DNA: TGTGCCAGCAGCCCCACCAGGGTCGGGGAGCTGTTTTTT; CDR3: CASSPTRVGELFF
size: NA; D: TRBD1; V: TRBV7-9; J: TRBJ1-2; DNA: TGTGCCAGCAGCTTAAAGGGACAGGGGTACGGCTACACCTTC; CDR3: CASSLKGQGYGYTF
size: NA; D: TRBD1; V: TRBV7-6; J: TRBJ2-3; DNA: TGTGCCAGCAACAACTCGACAGGGTATGATACGCAGTATTTT; CDR3: CASNNSTGYDTQYF
size: many; D: TRBD2; V: TRBV5-5; J: TRBJ2-1; DNA: TGTGCCAGCAGCTTGGCTAGCGGGGGGTACTCCTACAATGAGCAGTTCTTC; CDR3: CASSLASGGYSYNEQFF
size: many; D: TRBD2; V: TRBV11-2; J: TRBJ2-3; DNA: TGTGCCAGCAGCTTAGATCCCCGACTAGCGGGGATTACAGATACGCAGTATTTT; CDR3: CASSLDPRLAGITDTQYF
size: many; D: TRBD2; V: TRBV6-1; J: TRBJ2-5; DNA: TGTGCCAGCAGTGTAGTAGCGGGGGACGGAGAGACCCAGTACTTC; CDR3: CASSVVAGDGETQYF
size: NA; D: NA; V: TRBV7-6; J: TRBJ2-1; DNA: TGTGCCAGCAGCCCGGACCACGACAATGAGCAGTTCTTC; CDR3: CASSPDHDNEQFF
size: many; D: TRBD2; V: TRBV5-1; J: TRBJ2-1; DNA: TGCGCCAGCAGCAGGCAGCGGGGTTCAAATGAGCAGTTCTTC; CDR3: CASSRQRGSNEQFF
size: NA; D: NA; V: TRBV20-1; J: TRBJ2-5; DNA: TGCAGTGCCGGACTTCCCGGAGAATACCGGACCCAGTACTTC; CDR3: CSAGLPGEYRTQYF
size: NA; D: NA; V: TRBV3-1; J: TRBJ2-7; DNA: TGTGCCAGCAGCCAGCGGGAAGGGTACGAGCAGTACTTC; CDR3: CASSQREGYEQYF
size: NA; D: TRBD1; V: TRBV15; J: TRBJ2-2; DNA: TGTGCCACCAGCGGAAGGACAGGGAACACCGGGGAGCTGTTTTTT; CDR3: CATSGRTGNTGELFF
size: NA; D: NA; V: TRBV6-2/TRBV6-3; J: TRBJ2-7; DNA: TGTGCCAGCAGTTTAGGGGTGCGGAGCGAGCAGTACTTC; CDR3: CASSLGVRSEQYF
size: NA; D: NA; V: TRBV4-3; J: TRBJ1-4; DNA: TGCGCCAGCAGCCAAGAAGGAGGGGGAGGTGAAAAACTGTTTTTT; CDR3: CASSQEGGGGEKLFF
size: many; D: NA; V: TRBV12-3/TRBV12-4; J: TRBJ1-2; DNA: TGTGCCAGCAGTCGGGACCCCTATGGCTACACCTTC; CDR3: CASSRDPYGYTF
size: many; D: TRBD2; V: TRBV7-8; J: TRBJ2-5; DNA: TGTGCCACTGGACTAGCGGGGCCTCGGGAGACCCAGTACTTC; CDR3: CATGLAGPRETQYF
size: NA; D: NA; V: TRBV4-3; J: TRBJ2-1; DNA: TGCGCCAGCAGCCAAGATGTGGGAAGGAGGGAGCAGTTCTTC; CDR3: CASSQDVGRREQFF
size: many; D: NA; V: TRBV20-1; J: TRBJ1-1; DNA: TGCAGTGCTCGACACCCCTTGAACACTGAAGCTTTCTTT; CDR3: CSARHPLNTEAFF
size: few; D: NA; V: TRBV15; J: TRBJ2-7; DNA: TGTGCCACCAGCAGACGGGACCTATCCTACGAGCAGTACTTC; CDR3: CATSRRDLSYEQYF
size: few; D: NA; V: TRBV6-5; J: TRBJ2-5; DNA: TGTGCCAGCAGTTACGAGCCCAGTAGCGGAGTCTTACAAGAGACCCAGTACTTC; CDR3: CASSYEPSSGVLQETQYF
size: many; D: TRBD1; V: TRBV6-2/TRBV6-3; J: TRBJ2-1; DNA: TGTGCCAGCAGCTACAGGGGGGAACTTATCAATGAGCAGTTCTTC; CDR3: CASSYRGELINEQFF
size: NA; D: NA; V: TRBV28; J: TRBJ2-2; DNA: TGTGCCAGCAGTTTACCTCTGGGGGGGGCCTACACCGGGGAGCTGTTTTTT; CDR3: CASSLPLGGAYTGELFF
size: many; D: NA; V: TRBV29-1; J: TRBJ2-5; DNA: TGCAGCGTTGATGATCGGGGCCGGGCCGGTTGGACCCAGTACTTC; CDR3: CSVDDRGRAGWTQYF
size: NA; D: NA; V: TRBV7-2; J: TRBJ2-7; DNA: TGTGCCAGCAGCTTAGGGACCCTTAACTACGAGCAGTACTTC; CDR3: CASSLGTLNYEQYF
size: NA; D: NA; V: TRBV6-1; J: TRBJ1-5; DNA: TGTGCCAGCAGAGTTCTTAGCCCAAGCACCAGCAATCAGCCCCAGCATTTT; CDR3: CASRVLSPSTSNQPQHF
size: few; D: NA; V: TRBV20-1; J: TRBJ1-1; DNA: TGCAGTGCAGCGACAGATACGATAGCAGCTTTCTTT; CDR3: CSAATDTIAAFF
size: once; D: TRBD1; V: TRBV15; J: TRBJ2-1; DNA: TGTGCCACCAGCCCCCCCCGGGACAGAGTCTACAATGAGCAGTTCTTC; CDR3: CATSPPRDRVYNEQFF
size: many; D: NA; V: TRBV29-1; J: TRBJ2-3; DNA: TGCAGCGTTGGGGCAAAAGATACGCAGTATTTT; CDR3: CSVGAKDTQYF
size: NA; D: NA; V: TRBV20-1; J: TRBJ1-1; DNA: TGCAGTGACGCGGGACATTCGGGAGAAACTGAAGCTTTCTTT; CDR3: CSDAGHSGETEAFF
size: few; D: NA; V: TRBV12-3/TRBV12-4; J: TRBJ2-7; DNA: TGTGCCAGCAGTTTAGCCGGTGCGGGGCTTCTGTCCTACGAGCAGTACTTC; CDR3: CASSLAGAGLLSYEQYF
size: NA; D: TRBD2; V: TRBV7-6; J: TRBJ2-1; DNA: TGTGCCAGCAGCTTAGTAGGCGGGGGGTTCAATGAGCAGTTCTTC; CDR3: CASSLVGGGFNEQFF
size: many; D: NA; V: TRBV12-3/TRBV12-4; J: TRBJ2-4; DNA: TGTGCCAGCAGTTTGGGGGTCCTCTCCAAAAACATTCAGTACTTC; CDR3: CASSLGVLSKNIQYF